A single sample gave rise to the 32 T cell receptor beta chains below, sequenced in a study of identical twins. One entry per CDR3 protein, called by TCRdb with MiXCR from the 5' RACE reads. In the table there are hundreds of thousands of distinct CDR3 sequences, roughly 24% of which are singletons. These same records also appear under a second study, on T cells expressing NK-cell markers.

Specimen: CD4+ T cells sorted from blood. Receptors were obtained from a woman aged 18-29 years in good health.

This chain connects TRBV12-3 or TRBV12-4 to TRBJ2-1, with 9 bases matching TRBD2. This CDR3 has 17 residues. The V gene end was trimmed by 2 bases and the J gene end by 8 bases; junction bases not matched to a gene: 13. The CDR3 coding sequence is TGTGCCAGCAGTTTAAGAAGCGGGGGGAATTTGGGGTATGAGCAGTTCTTC. This codes for CASSLRSGGNLGYEQFF.

This clonotype turned up a few times. The chain is built from TRBV6-5 and TRBJ2-7, with 7 bases lining up with TRBD2. The CDR3 extends over 14 amino acids. The trim removed 4 bases at V and 3 bases at J, leaving 6 bases unmatched. Germline CDR1 and CDR2: MNHEY and SVGAGI. The CDR3: CASSLAGRVYEQYF. CDR3 DNA: TGTGCCAGCAGTTTGGCAGGGAGGGTCTACGAGCAGTACTTC.

In its sample, this clonotype was seen many times. The V gene is TRBV2, the J gene TRBJ1-4; 7 bases are a match to TRBD1. V trimming: 8 bases; J trimming: 1 base; junction bases outside the gene matches: 7. The CDR3 runs to 15 residues. The germline V gene has CDR1 SNHLY and CDR2 FYNNEI. Here the CDR3 reads CASAGQRLTNEKLFF. The CDR3 nucleotides are TGTGCCAGCGCGGGACAGCGACTAACTAATGAAAAACTGTTTTTT.

This chain uses TRBV6-2 or TRBV6-3 with TRBJ1-1, with D possibly being TRBD1 (5 bases). The germline V and J ends were trimmed by 7 bases and 0 bases, with 12 bases remaining between them. Per germline, CDR1 MNHEY and CDR2 SVGEGT. The CDR3 runs 14 residues. The CDR3 nucleotides are TGTGCCAGCATACTGGGGGGAATGAACACTGAAGCTTTCTTT. It codes for CASILGGMNTEAFF.

The J gene is TRBJ2-7, the V gene TRBV2, with 10 bases aligning to TRBD2. Trimming removed 6 bases from V and 11 bases from J; junction bases left unmatched: 10. The CDR3 extends over 13 amino acids. The V gene's germline CDR1 is SNHLY and CDR2 FYNNEI. In DNA, the CDR3 is TGTGCCAGCAGCCCCGCCGGGACTAGCGCCGAGTACTTC. The encoded protein is CASSPAGTSAEYF.

This clonotype has only a few counts. The genes are TRBV10-3 and TRBJ2-1; D gene ambiguous. CDR3 length: 15 amino acids. Trimming stripped 0 bases from V and 6 bases from J, with 12 bases between. CDR1 is ENHRY, CDR2 SYGVKD, per germline. CDR3 residues: CAISESARSFNEQFF. The CDR3 nucleotides read TGTGCCATCAGTGAGTCGGCCAGGTCGTTCAATGAGCAGTTCTTC.

This chain joins TRBV12-3 or TRBV12-4 and TRBJ2-1; 10 bases are a match to TRBD2. The CDR3 runs 14 residues. J lost 4 bases, V lost 5 bases, and 2 bases had no gene match. The DNA of the CDR3 is TGTGCCAGCAGTAGCGGGAGGGCATACAATGAGCAGTTCTTC. This encodes CASSSGRAYNEQFF.

With respect to this clonotype: A read error may account for a junction end that differs from germline. The chain uses TRBV11-2 and TRBJ2-1, with D maybe TRBD2 (5 bases). Germline CDR1 and CDR2: SGHAT and FQNNGV. This CDR3 region has 15 residues. CDR3 nucleotide sequence: TGTGCCAGCGCGATGTCCTACGGGATAGGGAATGTGCAGTTCTTC. As protein: CASAMSYGIGNVQFF.

This clonotype has more than one count but fewer than ten. The J gene is TRBJ2-3, the V gene TRBV29-1; D uncertain. Per germline, CDR1 SQVTM and CDR2 ANQGSEA. The CDR3 spans 14 residues. Trimming shortened V by 4 bases and J by 0 bases, and 11 bases separated the two germline ends. This chain's CDR3 is CSVGALTSTDTQYF. CDR3 nucleotide sequence: TGCAGCGTTGGGGCCCTAACCAGCACAGATACGCAGTATTTT.

This sequence joins TRBV5-6 and TRBJ2-7, with TRBD1 as a possible D gene (6 bases). The V gene's germline CDR1 is SGHDT and CDR2 YYEEEE. This CDR3 region has 14 residues. V was shortened by 5 bases and J by 1 base, with 13 bases between the two germline ends. The CDR3 sequence: CASSTAGTSYEQYF. The CDR3 region has the DNA TGTGCCAGCAGTACGGCAGGGACATCCTACGAGCAGTACTTC.

The CDR3 sequence: CASSVGQLPNYGYTF. The CDR3 DNA sequence: TGTGCCAGCAGCGTAGGACAGTTGCCTAACTATGGCTACACCTTC. The chain combines TRBV9 with TRBJ1-2, with D tentatively TRBD1 (5 bases). This CDR3 spans 15 amino acids. Germline CDR1 SGDLS, CDR2 YYNGEE. V lost 0 bases and J 0 bases, leaving 9 bases between the germline ends.

The chain is built from TRBV2 and TRBJ2-2; a weak D match, TRBD2 (5 bases). The V and J ends lost 8 bases and 4 bases respectively, with 17 bases between them. CDR1 and CDR2 (germline): SNHLY, FYNNEI. This CDR3 comprises 15 residues. CDR3 sequence reads: CASPSGGPLTGELFF. In nucleotides, the CDR3 is TGTGCCAGCCCCTCCGGCGGGCCTCTCACCGGGGAGCTGTTTTTT.

This clonotype was counted only a few times. The V call is TRBV12-3 or TRBV12-4, the J call TRBJ2-4; no clear D gene. The CDR3 runs to 15 residues. The V gene lost 2 bases and the J gene lost 1 base, with 9 bases spanning the gap. CDR3 in amino acids: CASSLRAMAKNIQYF. CDR3 bases: TGTGCCAGCAGTTTAAGGGCCATGGCCAAAAACATTCAGTACTTC.

The chain is built from TRBV7-9 and TRBJ2-1, with D possibly called TRBD1 or TRBD2 (5 bases each). Trimming stripped 5 bases from V and 12 bases from J, with 17 bases between. Germline V gene lookup returns CDR1 SEHNR and CDR2 FQNEAQ (reference sequence). The CDR3 sequence is 13 residues long. In DNA form, the CDR3 reads TGTGCCAGCAGCCCCCTCTCGGGGCAGGCGCAGTTCTTC. The encoded protein is CASSPLSGQAQFF.

This clonotype was counted between two and nine times. The rearrangement links TRBV5-1 to TRBJ2-7; D is undetermined. CDR3 length: 13 residues. V was trimmed by 0 bases and J by 7 bases, leaving 11 bases between them. Germline V gene sequence: CDR1 SGHRS, CDR2 YFSETQ. CDR3 amino acids: CASSLVGLWEQYF. CDR3 in DNA: TGCGCCAGCAGCTTGGTAGGATTATGGGAGCAGTACTTC. Full variable domain (remainder filled in from reference TRBV5-1 and TRBJ2-7): KAGVTQTPRYLIKTRGQQVTLSCSPISGHRSVSWYQQTPGQGLQFLFEYFSETQRNKGNFPGRFSGRQFSNSRSEMNVSTLELGDSALYLCASSLVGLWEQYFGPGTRLTVT.

CDR3 bases: TGTGCCAGCAGCTCCGGGACTAGCGGGAGGATCCGGGAGGGGGAGCAGTACTTC. Its protein product is CASSSGTSGRIREGEQYF. The chain uses TRBV9 and TRBJ2-7; 15 positions agree with TRBD2. The CDR3 is 18 amino acids. Trimming at V came to 4 bases and at J to 7 bases, leaving 15 bases not matched to a gene. Per germline, CDR1 SGDLS and CDR2 YYNGEE.

This clonotype appeared many times. This chain connects TRBV6-5 to TRBJ1-2, with a tentative D call TRBD1 (6 bases). Germline CDR1 and CDR2: MNHEY and SVGAGI. Trimming stripped 4 bases from V and 4 bases from J, with 19 bases between. The CDR3 loop spans 16 amino acids. CDR3 DNA sequence: TGTGCCAGCAGTTCAGGGGTACAGGTCTCAGCCTATGGCTACACCTTC. Protein: CASSSGVQVSAYGYTF.

This clonotype was observed a handful of times. The chain is built from TRBV7-2 and TRBJ2-3; TRBD2 matches 11 bases. Looked up from germline, CDR1 is SGHTA and CDR2 is FQGNSA. Trimming took 1 base from V and 5 from J; bases not matched to a gene: 5. This CDR3 has 16 amino acids. For the CDR3, the DNA is TGTGCCAGCAGCTTAGGACTAGCGGGATGGATAGATACGCAGTATTTT. Encoded protein: CASSLGLAGWIDTQYF.

This clonotype turned up a few times. V is TRBV10-3 and J is TRBJ2-3; D is unclear. The V end was cut by 11 bases, the J end by 2 bases, with 14 bases between. This CDR3 has 13 residues. Germline assignment: CDR1 ENHRY and CDR2 SYGVKD. The CDR3 region is CAATTYLTDTQYF. The CDR3 nucleotides are TGTGCCGCCACGACTTACCTCACAGATACGCAGTATTTT.

The gene calls are TRBV20-1 and TRBJ2-3; D is ambiguous. CDR1 is DFQATT, CDR2 SNEGSKA, per germline (reference sequence). V was pared by 4 bases and J by 0 bases, with 14 bases between. The CDR3 sequence is 15 residues long. The CDR3 sequence is CSATPAQSSTDTQYF. CDR3 in DNA: TGCAGTGCTACCCCTGCCCAATCTAGCACAGATACGCAGTATTTT.

This rearrangement joins TRBV12-3 or TRBV12-4 to TRBJ2-1; 8 positions match TRBD2. CDR3 length equals 14 residues. Trimming removed 3 bases from V and 6 bases from J; junction bases left unmatched: 4. The CDR3 DNA reads as TGTGCCAGCAGTTTGCGGACTAGCATCAATGAGCAGTTCTTC. Its protein is CASSLRTSINEQFF.

CDR3 amino acids: CSVEGGITSTDTQYF. The CDR3 DNA is TGCAGCGTTGAAGGAGGGATCACTAGCACAGATACGCAGTATTTT. The chain links TRBV29-1 to TRBJ2-3, with D possibly TRBD2 on 5 matching bases. V lost 1 base and J lost 0, with 11 bases in between. The CDR3 is made up of 15 amino acids. The germline V gene encodes CDR1 SQVTM and CDR2 ANQGSEA.

This clonotype came up many times. This chain connects TRBV25-1 to TRBJ2-3; D perhaps matches TRBD2 (5 bases). The CDR3 loop spans 14 amino acids. Germline lookup yields CDR1 MGHDK and CDR2 SYGVNS. V lost 6 bases, J lost 0 bases, and 10 bases lay in between. For the CDR3, the DNA is TGTGCCAGCAGCCAGCGGCTTAGCACAGATACGCAGTATTTT. Amino acids: CASSQRLSTDTQYF.

This chain uses TRBV15 with TRBJ1-5, with TRBD1 matching 7 bases. CDR3 length equals 17 residues. CDR1 LNHNV and CDR2 YYDKDF come from the germline V gene (reference sequence). The ends lost 0 bases at V and 5 bases at J; junction bases unmatched: 10. The CDR3 coding sequence is TGTGCCACCAGCAGAGATATTGACAGGGATAGTGATCAGCCCCAGCATTTT. Protein product: CATSRDIDRDSDQPQHF. The whole variable domain, remainder taken from reference TRBV15 and TRBJ1-5, is DAMVIQNPRYQVTQFGKPVTLSCSQTLNHNVMYWYQQKSSQAPKLLFHYYDKDFNNEADTPDNFQSRRPNTSFCFLDIRSPGLGDTAMYLCATSRDIDRDSDQPQHFGDGTRLSIL.

The CDR3 loop reads CASSYPPRGGYTF. Written as DNA, the CDR3 is TGTGCCAGCAGTTACCCGCCCAGGGGTGGCTACACCTTC. This chain connects TRBV6-2 or TRBV6-3 to TRBJ1-2; D might be TRBD1 (6 bases). With 2 bases removed from V and 7 bases from J, the gap between germline ends came to 11 bases. Germline V CDR1 and CDR2: MNHEY, SVGEGT. CDR3 length: 13 amino acids.

V gene TRBV18 combines with J gene TRBJ1-2, with 10 bases that match TRBD1. Germline V gene data show CDR1 as KGHSH and CDR2 as LQKENI. This CDR3 comprises 14 residues. V was clipped by 2 bases and J by 7 bases; unmatched bases: 4. The CDR3 protein is CASSPGGQGSGYTF. The DNA for the CDR3 is TGTGCCAGCTCACCAGGGGGACAGGGGAGTGGCTACACCTTC.

In its sample, this clonotype was seen many times. The V call is TRBV7-9, the J call TRBJ2-7, with D perhaps TRBD1 (6 bases). V gave up 4 bases and J gave up 1 base, with 8 bases separating them. Germline V CDR1 and CDR2: SEHNR, FQNEAQ (reference sequence). The CDR3 has 13 amino acids. CDR3 sequence: CASSSTGSYEQYF. In DNA, the CDR3 is TGTGCCAGCAGCTCTACAGGGTCCTACGAGCAGTACTTC.

This clonotype was detected ten times or more. The V and J genes are TRBV5-1 and TRBJ1-1; D remains ambiguous. The CDR3 sequence is 14 residues long. Trimming pared 2 bases from V and 4 bases from J, leaving 12 bases between. Looked up from germline, CDR1 is SGHRS and CDR2 is YFSETQ. In DNA form, the CDR3 reads TGCGCCAGCAGCTTCGAACTGGGGAGCACTGAAGCTTTCTTT. It specifies CASSFELGSTEAFF.

This clonotype appeared a few times. This chain joins TRBV5-1 and TRBJ1-1; D uncertain. The CDR3 covers 13 residues. V shed 0 bases and J shed 2 bases, with 5 bases lying between them. Germline V CDR1 and CDR2: SGHRS, YFSETQ. Here the CDR3 DNA reads TGCGCCAGCAGCTTGGACACTAACACTGAAGCTTTCTTT. Amino acids: CASSLDTNTEAFF.

This clonotype has just a few counts. The chain's CDR3 is CSVGWAPGEKLFF. In nucleotides, the CDR3 is TGCAGCGTTGGTTGGGCACCGGGGGAAAAACTGTTTTTT. J is TRBJ1-4 and V is TRBV29-1; D not resolved. Germline V lookup: CDR1 SQVTM, CDR2 ANQGSEA. This CDR3 spans 13 amino acids. Trimming removed 4 bases at V and 8 bases at J, with 14 bases between.

V is TRBV7-9 and J is TRBJ2-1; TRBD2 matches 14 bases. The CDR3 totals 16 residues. The V gene's germline CDR1 is SEHNR and CDR2 FQNEAQ (reference sequence). The J segment lost 3 bases and the V segment lost 5 bases, leaving 3 bases of the junction unmatched. The chain's CDR3 is CASSGLAGGSYNEQFF. The CDR3, as DNA: TGTGCCAGCAGCGGACTAGCGGGAGGAAGCTACAATGAGCAGTTCTTC.

The rearrangement links TRBV28 to TRBJ2-7; D is ambiguous. This CDR3 comprises 14 residues. Germline V lookup: CDR1 MDHEN, CDR2 SYDVKM. Trimming pared 5 bases from V and 2 bases from J, leaving 13 bases between. DNA of the CDR3: TGTGCCAGCAGTCTTGGGTCGGGTACCTACGAGCAGTACTTC. This sequence encodes CASSLGSGTYEQYF.